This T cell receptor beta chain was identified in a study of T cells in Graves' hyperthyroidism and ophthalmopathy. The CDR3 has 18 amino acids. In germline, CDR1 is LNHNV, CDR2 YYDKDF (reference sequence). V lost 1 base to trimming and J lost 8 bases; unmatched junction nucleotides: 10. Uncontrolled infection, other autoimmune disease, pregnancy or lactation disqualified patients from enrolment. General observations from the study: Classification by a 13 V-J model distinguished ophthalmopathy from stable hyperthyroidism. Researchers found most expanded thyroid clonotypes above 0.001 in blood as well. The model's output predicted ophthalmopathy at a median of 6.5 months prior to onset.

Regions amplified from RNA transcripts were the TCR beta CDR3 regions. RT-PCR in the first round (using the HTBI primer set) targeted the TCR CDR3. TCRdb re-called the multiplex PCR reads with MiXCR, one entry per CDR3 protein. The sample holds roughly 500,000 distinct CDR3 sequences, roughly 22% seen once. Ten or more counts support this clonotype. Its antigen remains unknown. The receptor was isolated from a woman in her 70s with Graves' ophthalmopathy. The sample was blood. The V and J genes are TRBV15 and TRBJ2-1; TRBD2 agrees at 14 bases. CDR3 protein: CATSRAQTSGRGWDEQFF. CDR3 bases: TGTGCCACCAGCAGAGCCCAGACTAGCGGGAGGGGATGGGATGAGCAGTTCTTC.